The 18 T cell receptor beta chains reported below all come from one sample, sequenced in a study of spatial heterogeneity in lung cancer. Findings and caveats of the study: Mutation tallies in tumors tracked expanded intratumoral alpha and beta TCR counts.

Time point meaning: sample taken at primary tumor resection. Their target antigens are unknown. MiXCR was run by TCRdb on the 5' RACE reads, yielding one entry per CDR3 protein. The top ten hold approximately 10% of the sample, which has around 8,100 distinct CDR3 sequences, 11% to 15% seen once. Source: lung tumor tissue, taken at surgery. The receptors here all came from a female donor with early-stage non-small cell lung cancer.

This clonotype was counted many times. The V gene is TRBV4-1, the J gene TRBJ1-4, with a tentative D call TRBD1 (5 bases). The CDR3 runs 15 residues. V lost 2 bases, J lost 7 bases, and 14 bases lay in between. Germline CDR1 MGHRA, CDR2 YSYEKL. CDR3 sequence reads: CASSQPREYGEKLFF. The DNA of the CDR3 is TGCGCCAGCAGCCAACCCAGGGAGTACGGTGAAAAACTGTTTTTT.

This clonotype was detected many times. The V call is TRBV19, the J call TRBJ2-5; D remains unclear. V shed 4 bases and J shed 4 bases, with 13 bases lying between them. This CDR3 has 14 amino acids. Germline V gene lookup returns CDR1 LNHDA and CDR2 SQIVND (reference sequence). The CDR3 DNA is TGTGCCAGTAGTAACGGCTGGGCAGGAGAGACCCAGTACTTC. Translated: CASSNGWAGETQYF.

This clonotype is medium-sized in the sample. The V call is TRBV7-9, the J call TRBJ1-5; D is undetermined. The germline CDR1 and CDR2 sequences are SEHNR and FQNEAQ (reference sequence). CDR3 size: 13 residues. V dropped 4 bases and J dropped 4 bases, with 8 bases sitting between them. This CDR3 reads CASSWAGNQPQHF. In DNA, the CDR3 is TGTGCCAGCAGCTGGGCTGGAAATCAGCCCCAGCATTTT.

By share, this clonotype ranks as medium-sized. This chain uses TRBV11-2 with TRBJ2-3; 7 bases line up with TRBD1. This CDR3 contains 12 residues. With V trimmed by 1 base and J by 9 bases, 1 base remained unmatched. Germline-derived CDR1 and CDR2 are SGHAT and FQNNGV. DNA of the CDR3: TGTGCCAGCAGCTTAGCGACAGGGACGCAGTATTTT. Its translation is CASSLATGTQYF.

This clonotype is medium-sized within its sample. The V call is TRBV5-1, the J call TRBJ2-3; a weak D match, TRBD1 (6 bases). CDR3 size: 16 residues. Germline V gives CDR1 SGHRS, CDR2 YFSETQ. With 1 base removed from V and 4 bases from J, the gap between germline ends came to 16 bases. In nucleotides, the CDR3 is TGCGCCAGCAGCTTGATTCCGAGCAGGGGCGCAGATACGCAGTATTTT. This translates into CASSLIPSRGADTQYF. Looking up the rest from reference TRBV5-1 and TRBJ2-3 gives the full variable domain: KAGVTQTPRYLIKTRGQQVTLSCSPISGHRSVSWYQQTPGQGLQFLFEYFSETQRNKGNFPGRFSGRQFSNSRSEMNVSTLELGDSALYLCASSLIPSRGADTQYFGPGTRLTVL.

This clonotype is medium-sized (0.01 to 0.1%). The genes are TRBV20-1 and TRBJ1-2, with D unresolved. Germline V CDR1 and CDR2: DFQATT, SNEGSKA (reference sequence). With 5 bases removed from V and 5 bases from J, the gap between germline ends came to 18 bases. The CDR3 spans 14 residues. The CDR3 bases are TGCAGTGCTTTTACGGGAGCGAGACTTTATGGCTACACCTTC. This translates into CSAFTGARLYGYTF.

This clonotype was seen at least ten times. The chain couples TRBV24-1 to TRBJ2-5; D may be TRBD1 or TRBD2 (5 bases each). The CDR3 loop spans 16 amino acids. V was pared by 7 bases and J by 4 bases, with 21 bases between. CDR1 and CDR2 (germline): KGHDR, SFDVKD. CDR3: CATSNTGTSDRETQYF. The CDR3 bases are TGTGCCACCAGCAATACCGGGACCTCAGACCGAGAGACCCAGTACTTC.

V usage is TRBV7-3 and J usage is TRBJ2-3; D possibly corresponds to TRBD2 (6 bases). The CDR3 spans 16 residues. V dropped 5 bases and J dropped 1 base, with 16 bases sitting between them. In germline, CDR1 is SGHTA, CDR2 FQGTGA. The CDR3 loop is CASSPRRGQGTDTQYF. In DNA form, the CDR3 reads TGTGCCAGCAGCCCAAGGAGGGGCCAGGGCACAGATACGCAGTATTTT.

This clonotype was observed at least ten times. The chain carries TRBV12-3 or TRBV12-4 and TRBJ1-2, with TRBD1 matching 8 bases. This CDR3 spans 18 amino acids. After removal of 4 bases from V and 3 bases from J, the junction contained 16 bases not matched to a gene. CDR3 nucleotides: TGTGCCAGCAGTTCCAGGGGGCGAGTCCCAACGTCTGACTATGGCTACACCTTC. Translation gives CASSSRGRVPTSDYGYTF.

This clonotype is categorized as medium-sized. The gene calls are TRBV29-1 and TRBJ2-3; 7 bases align to TRBD2. Germline CDR1 SQVTM, CDR2 ANQGSEA. CDR3 length: 12 amino acids. The ends lost 6 bases at V and 2 bases at J; junction bases unmatched: 2. The CDR3 loop is CSVAGDTDTQYF. The CDR3 region has the DNA TGCAGCGTGGCGGGGGACACAGATACGCAGTATTTT.

This clonotype is deemed medium-sized. The CDR3: CASTAAGFPYEQYF. CDR3 in DNA: TGTGCCAGCACGGCGGCAGGCTTCCCCTACGAGCAGTACTTC. V is TRBV6-5 and J is TRBJ2-7, with D unclear. Trimming took 7 bases from V and 2 from J, leaving 15 bases between them. The CDR3 has 14 amino acids. CDR1 MNHEY and CDR2 SVGAGI come from the germline V gene.

This clonotype was seen ten or more times. The chain combines TRBV4-3 with TRBJ2-1, with 8 bases identical to TRBD2. CDR3 length equals 13 residues. V trimming: 1 base; J trimming: 15 bases; junction bases outside the gene matches: 8. Germline V lookup: CDR1 LGHNA, CDR2 YSLEER. This CDR3 reads CASSQVNGGGTFF. CDR3 nucleotides: TGCGCCAGCAGCCAAGTCAACGGGGGGGGTACGTTCTTC.

This clonotype has ten or more counts. The CDR3 is CASSLQGWNSPLHF. The DNA of the CDR3 is TGTGCCAGCAGTTTACAAGGGTGGAATTCACCCCTCCACTTT. The chain recombines TRBV27 with TRBJ1-6; D remains unclear. The CDR3 has 14 residues. CDR1 MNHEY and CDR2 SMNVEV come from the germline V gene (reference sequence). The ends were cut back, 2 bases at V and 7 bases at J, with 9 bases in the middle.

This clonotype appeared many times. J is TRBJ2-1 and V is TRBV9; D remains ambiguous. Deletions cut 0 bases from V and 4 bases from J, with 11 bases between. CDR1 SGDLS and CDR2 YYNGEE come from the germline V gene. This CDR3 spans 15 amino acids. CDR3 region: CASSVGSLVYNEQFF. The CDR3 DNA sequence: TGTGCCAGCAGCGTAGGAAGCCTCGTTTACAATGAGCAGTTCTTC.

This clonotype was detected many times. The chain recombines TRBV30 with TRBJ1-6, with 8 bases aligning to TRBD1. CDR1 is GTSNPN, CDR2 SVGIG, per germline (reference sequence). CDR3 length: 14 amino acids. The V and J ends lost 2 bases and 5 bases, in that order; junction bases with no gene match: 2. This CDR3 is CAWSSGQDNSPLHF. DNA of the CDR3: TGTGCCTGGAGTTCGGGACAGGATAATTCACCCCTCCACTTT. The full variable domain, with the rest looked up from reference TRBV30 and TRBJ1-6, is SQTIHQWPATLVQPVGSPLSLECTVEGTSNPNLYWYRQAAGRGLQLLFYSVGIGQISSEVPQNLSASRPQDRQFILSSKKLLLSDSGFYLCAWSSGQDNSPLHFGNGTRLTVT.

Relative to its sample, this clonotype is medium-sized (0.01 to 0.1%). The chain has TRBV12-3 or TRBV12-4 and TRBJ1-6, with TRBD1 matching over 8 bases. V lost 0 bases, J lost 7 bases, and 8 bases stayed unmatched. This CDR3 has 17 amino acids. The CDR3: CASSLAGAGGKNSPLHF. DNA of the CDR3: TGTGCCAGCAGTTTAGCAGGGGCAGGGGGCAAGAATTCACCCCTCCACTTT.

By frequency in the sample, this clonotype is medium-sized (0.01 to 0.1%). The chain joins TRBV6-5 to TRBJ2-2; TRBD2 matches 9 bases. J was trimmed by 5 bases and V by 6 bases; bases with no gene match: 1. Germline V gives CDR1 MNHEY, CDR2 SVGAGI. The CDR3 consists of 13 residues. In DNA, the CDR3 is TGTGCCAGCAGGCTAGCGGGGACCGGGGAGCTGTTTTTT. Translating it yields CASRLAGTGELFF.

CDR3 in DNA: TGCAGTGCTAGAGAAGGACAGCGGGAGACCCAGTACTTC. Protein: CSAREGQRETQYF. The V gene is TRBV20-1, the J gene TRBJ2-5; a possible D gene is TRBD1 (6 bases). The CDR3 consists of 13 residues. Per germline, CDR1 DFQATT and CDR2 SNEGSKA (reference sequence). Trimming took 0 bases from V and 5 from J, leaving 10 bases between them.